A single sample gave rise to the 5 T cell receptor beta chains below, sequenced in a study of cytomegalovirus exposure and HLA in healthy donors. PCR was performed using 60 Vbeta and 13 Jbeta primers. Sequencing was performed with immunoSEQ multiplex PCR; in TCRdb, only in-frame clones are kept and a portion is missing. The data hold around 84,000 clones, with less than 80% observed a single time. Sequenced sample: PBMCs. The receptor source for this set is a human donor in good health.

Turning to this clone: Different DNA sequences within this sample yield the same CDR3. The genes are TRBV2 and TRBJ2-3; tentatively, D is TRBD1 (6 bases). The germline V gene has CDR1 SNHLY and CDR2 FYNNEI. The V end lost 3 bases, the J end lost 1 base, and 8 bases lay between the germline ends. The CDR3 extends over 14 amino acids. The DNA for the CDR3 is TGTGCCAGCAGTGAGGACAGTCGCACAGATACGCAGTATTTT. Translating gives CASSEDSRTDTQYF.

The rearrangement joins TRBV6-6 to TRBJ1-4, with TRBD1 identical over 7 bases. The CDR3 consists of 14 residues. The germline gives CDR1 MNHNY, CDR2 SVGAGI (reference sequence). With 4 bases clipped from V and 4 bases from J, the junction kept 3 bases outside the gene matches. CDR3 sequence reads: CASSWGQSNEKLFF. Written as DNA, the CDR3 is TGTGCCAGCAGTTGGGGACAGAGTAATGAAAAACTGTTTTTT.

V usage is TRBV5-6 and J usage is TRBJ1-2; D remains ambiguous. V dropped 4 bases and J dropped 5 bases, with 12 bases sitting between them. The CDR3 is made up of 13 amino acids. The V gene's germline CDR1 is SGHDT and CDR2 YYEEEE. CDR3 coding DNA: TGTGCCAGCAGCGAGGGAAAGAGTTATGGCTACACCTTC. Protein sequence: CASSEGKSYGYTF.

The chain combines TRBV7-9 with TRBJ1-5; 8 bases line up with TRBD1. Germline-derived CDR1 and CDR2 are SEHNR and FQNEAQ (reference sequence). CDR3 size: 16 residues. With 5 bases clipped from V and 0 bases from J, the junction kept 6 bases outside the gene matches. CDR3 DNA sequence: TGTGCCAGCAGCGCATACAGGGGGGGTAGCAATCAGCCCCAGCATTTT. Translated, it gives CASSAYRGGSNQPQHF.

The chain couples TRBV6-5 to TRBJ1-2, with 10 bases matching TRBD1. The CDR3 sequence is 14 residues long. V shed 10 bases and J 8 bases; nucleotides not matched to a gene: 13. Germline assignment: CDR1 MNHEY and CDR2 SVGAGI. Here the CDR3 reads CATRPGTGAEGYTF. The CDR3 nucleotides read TGTGCCACCCGTCCCGGGACAGGGGCAGAGGGCTACACCTTC.